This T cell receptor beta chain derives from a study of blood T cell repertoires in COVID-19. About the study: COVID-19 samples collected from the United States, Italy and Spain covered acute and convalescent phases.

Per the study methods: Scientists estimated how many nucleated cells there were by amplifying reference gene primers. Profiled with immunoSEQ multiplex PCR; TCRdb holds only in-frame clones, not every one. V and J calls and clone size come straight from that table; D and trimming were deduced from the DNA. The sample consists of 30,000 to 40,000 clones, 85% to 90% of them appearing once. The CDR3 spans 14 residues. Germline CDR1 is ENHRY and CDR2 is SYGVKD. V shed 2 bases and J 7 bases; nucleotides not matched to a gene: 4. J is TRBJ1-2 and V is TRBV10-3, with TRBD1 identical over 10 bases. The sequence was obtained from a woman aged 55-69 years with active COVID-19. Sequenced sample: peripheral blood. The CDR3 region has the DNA TGTGCCATCAGTGAGACCGGGACAGGGGTTGGCTACACCTTC. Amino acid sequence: CAISETGTGVGYTF.